These 10 T cell receptor beta chains came from one sample sequenced in a study of blood T cell repertoires in COVID-19. Produced via immunoSEQ multiplex PCR; TCRdb's table is partial and in-frame only. Counted here are some 150,000 clones, 87% occurring once; the ten biggest clones make up over 35%. Sequenced sample: peripheral blood. The receptor set was obtained from a man aged 50-59 years who had recovered from COVID-19.

This rearrangement joins TRBV28 to TRBJ1-1, with D perhaps TRBD1 (5 bases). The V and J ends lost 5 bases and 5 bases respectively, with 12 bases between them. Germline loops: CDR1 MDHEN, CDR2 SYDVKM. This CDR3 has 13 amino acids. CDR3: CASSPPGATEAFF. The CDR3 DNA is TGTGCCAGCAGTCCCCCTGGGGCGACTGAAGCTTTCTTT. Full variable domain (rest looked up from reference TRBV28 and TRBJ1-1): DVKVTQSSRYLVKRTGEKVFLECVQDMDHENMFWYRQDPGLGLRLIYFSYDVKMKEKGDIPEGYSVSREKKERFSLILESASTNQTSMYLCASSPPGATEAFFGQGTRLTVV.

CDR3 residues: CASSSQGDTYNEQFF. The CDR3 DNA reads as TGCGCCAGCAGCTCACAGGGGGATACCTACAATGAGCAGTTCTTC. The V gene is TRBV5-1, the J gene TRBJ2-1, with 8 bases aligning to TRBD1. CDR1 is SGHRS and CDR2 is YFSETQ in the germline V gene. J gave up 2 bases and V 3 bases, and 4 bases lay outside the gene matches. The length of the CDR3 is 15 residues.

The V call is TRBV14, the J call TRBJ1-2; no reliable D call. Germline CDR1 is SGHDN and CDR2 is FVKESK. The V gene lost 0 bases and the J gene lost 6 bases, with 14 bases spanning the gap. The CDR3 covers 15 residues. CDR3 nucleotide sequence: TGTGCCAGCAGCCAAGATGAGTTGGTGAATCATGGCTACACCTTC. Amino acid sequence: CASSQDELVNHGYTF.

This chain connects TRBV19 to TRBJ2-2, with D possibly matching TRBD1 (5 bases). V lost 0 bases to trimming and J lost 4 bases, with 9 bases between them. Germline V gene lookup returns CDR1 LNHDA and CDR2 SQIVND (reference sequence). The CDR3 contains 15 residues. The CDR3 here is CASSIDYRFTGELFF. CDR3 DNA: TGTGCCAGTAGTATAGATTACAGGTTCACCGGGGAGCTGTTTTTT.

The V gene is TRBV7-9, the J gene TRBJ1-3, with D perhaps matching TRBD1 (5 bases). This CDR3 has 17 amino acids. The germline V gene has CDR1 SEHNR and CDR2 FQNEAQ (reference sequence). V was shortened by 5 bases and J by 0 bases, with 17 bases between the two germline ends. The CDR3 spells CASSPAAGLPSGNTIYF. DNA of the CDR3: TGTGCCAGCAGCCCCGCGGCGGGGCTCCCCTCTGGAAACACCATATATTTT.

The chain is built from TRBV13 and TRBJ2-1; 13 bases match TRBD2. The CDR3 runs to 16 residues. Germline V lookup: CDR1 PRHDT, CDR2 FYEKMQ (reference sequence). J gave up 9 bases and V 4 bases, and 9 bases lay outside the gene matches. The CDR3 sequence is CASSSRTSGGAAEQFF. As DNA, the CDR3 is TGTGCCAGCAGCTCGAGAACTAGCGGGGGGGCGGCTGAGCAGTTCTTC.

The chain has TRBV7-3 and TRBJ1-3, with a tentative D call TRBD1 (6 bases). From germline, CDR1 is SGHTA and CDR2 FQGTGA. The ends were cut back, 4 bases at V and 2 bases at J, with 9 bases in the middle. CDR3 length: 14 amino acids. This CDR3 reads CASSSPGAGNTIYF. DNA of the CDR3: TGTGCCAGCAGCTCTCCAGGGGCTGGAAACACCATATATTTT.

V is TRBV12-3 or TRBV12-4 and J is TRBJ2-7; the match to TRBD1 covers 9 bases. Trimming removed 3 bases from V and 7 bases from J; junction bases left unmatched: 4. The length of the CDR3 is 13 residues. CDR3 DNA sequence: TGTGCCAGCAGTTTTAACAGGGGGCTTGAGCAGTACTTC. Amino acid sequence: CASSFNRGLEQYF.

This chain uses TRBV11-2 with TRBJ2-1, with D possibly matching TRBD1 (6 bases). This CDR3 is 15 amino acids long. The germline CDR1 and CDR2 sequences are SGHAT and FQNNGV. The germline V and J ends were trimmed by 1 base and 3 bases, with 10 bases remaining between them. Here the CDR3 reads CASSLGTGLYNEQFF. The DNA for the CDR3 is TGTGCCAGCAGCTTAGGTACAGGGCTCTACAATGAGCAGTTCTTC.

The V call is TRBV11-3, the J call TRBJ2-7, with 9 bases matching TRBD2. With V trimmed by 5 bases and J by 6 bases, 5 bases remained unmatched. Germline values: CDR1 SGHNT, CDR2 YENEEA. The length of the CDR3 is 13 residues. The CDR3 DNA sequence: TGTGCCAGCAGCCCAGGACTAGCGCGCGAGCAGTACTTC. It is translated as CASSPGLAREQYF. Full variable domain (remainder filled in from reference TRBV11-3 and TRBJ2-7): EAGVVQSPRYKIIEKKQPVAFWCNPISGHNTLYWYLQNLGQGPELLIRYENEEAVDDSQLPKDRFSAERLKGVDSTLKIQPAELGDSAVYLCASSPGLAREQYFGPGTRLTVT.